The clone carrying this T cell receptor (beta chain) appeared a few times. What it binds is unknown. In making diagnoses, clinical symptoms, serum thyroxine and TRAb, thyroid ultrasound and orbital computed tomography were all used. Fresh peripheral blood, about 10 ml of it, supplied the PBMCs. The sample comes from a study of T cells in Graves' hyperthyroidism and ophthalmopathy. The study's findings and limits: Blood also held most thyroid clonotypes expanded beyond 0.001.

Amplified regions were TCR beta CDR3 sequences from RNA transcripts. Initially, a first-round RT-PCR of the TCR CDR3 employed the HTBI primer set. Each CDR3 protein is one row after TCRdb ran MiXCR on the multiplex PCR reads. The data show hundreds of thousands of distinct CDR3 sequences, with less than 25% seen just once and around a third held by the top ten. V was trimmed by 6 bases and J by 2 bases, leaving 18 bases between them. This CDR3 spans 15 amino acids. CDR1 and CDR2 (germline): SGDLS, YYNGEE. The TCR was taken from a man under 40 with Graves' ophthalmopathy. Specimen: blood. This sequence joins TRBV9 and TRBJ2-7; D assignment may be TRBD1 or TRBD2 (5 bases each). In DNA form, the CDR3 reads TGTGCCAGCACCTTAGGGGATGGGGGTACCTACGAGCAGTACTTC. Encoded protein: CASTLGDGGTYEQYF.